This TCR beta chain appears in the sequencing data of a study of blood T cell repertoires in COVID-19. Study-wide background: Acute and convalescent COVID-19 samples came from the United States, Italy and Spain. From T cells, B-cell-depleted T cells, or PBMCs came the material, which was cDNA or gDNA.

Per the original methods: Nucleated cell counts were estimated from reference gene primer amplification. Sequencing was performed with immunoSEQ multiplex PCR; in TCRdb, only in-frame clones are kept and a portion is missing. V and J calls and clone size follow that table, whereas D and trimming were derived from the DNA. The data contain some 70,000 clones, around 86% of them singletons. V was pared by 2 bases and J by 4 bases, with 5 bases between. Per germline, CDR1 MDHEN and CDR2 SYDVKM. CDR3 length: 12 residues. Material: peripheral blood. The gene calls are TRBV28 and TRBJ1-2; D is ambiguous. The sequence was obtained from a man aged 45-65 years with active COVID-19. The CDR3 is CASSLPLYGYTF. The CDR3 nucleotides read TGTGCCAGCAGTTTACCCCTCTATGGCTACACCTTC.